This T cell receptor (beta chain) was retrieved from a study of cytomegalovirus exposure and HLA in healthy donors. There are a few counts of this clone. Antigen: not known. Germline CDR1 is SGHKS and CDR2 is YYEKEE (reference sequence). The V and J ends lost 1 base and 6 bases, in that order; junction bases with no gene match: 4. The CDR3 runs to 14 residues. Study observations and caveats: For cytomegalovirus status, the classifier reportedly gave diagnoses with high specificity and sensitivity. Being indistinguishable, some V segments were excluded, TRBV6-2 and TRBV6-3 among them. Links to common viral pathogens appeared, in a later analysis, for several of the most significant clusters.

60 Vbeta and 13 Jbeta primers were used in PCR. Generated by immunoSEQ multiplex PCR, the TCRdb table keeps only in-frame clones and is missing some. The table lists a few hundred thousand clones, roughly four fifths of them singletons. This clonotype was obtained from a girl under 18 in good health and CMV-seronegative. This chain uses TRBV5-5 with TRBJ1-1; 9 nucleotides agree with TRBD1. Sequencing was carried out using PBMCs. The DNA of the CDR3 is TGTGCCAGCAGCTTGCGACAGGGGGGCGCTGAAGCTTTCTTT. Translating it yields CASSLRQGGAEAFF. Based on the CDR3 plus reference TRBV5-5 and TRBJ1-1, the full variable domain is DAGVTQSPTHLIKTRGQQVTLRCSPISGHKSVSWYQQVLGQGPQFIFQYYEKEERGRGNFPDRFSARQFPNYSSELNVNALLLGDSALYLCASSLRQGGAEAFFGQGTRLTVV.